Sequencing of this T cell receptor beta chain was carried out in a study of cytomegalovirus exposure and HLA in healthy donors. The PCR made use of 60 Vbeta and 13 Jbeta primers. Method: immunoSEQ multiplex PCR; TCRdb's copy keeps in-frame clones and lacks some. Of about 81,000 clones detected, approximately 90% appear once; the ten largest clones hold roughly 2.3%. Per germline, CDR1 MNHEY and CDR2 SMNVEV (reference sequence). Trimming removed 7 bases from V and 2 bases from J; junction bases left unmatched: 4. The CDR3 extends over 13 amino acids. The chain employs TRBV27 and TRBJ1-2, with 7 bases matching TRBD1. Input material: PBMCs. This TCR derives from a young man in good health and CMV-seronegative. The CDR3 protein is CASMRTGNYGYTF. Written as DNA, the CDR3 is TGTGCCAGCATGAGGACAGGAAACTATGGCTACACCTTC.